The 32 T cell receptor beta chains below come from one sample, sequenced in a study of memory CD4+ T cells and cytomegalovirus serostatus. TCRdb's table, derived via immunoSEQ multiplex PCR, lists solely in-frame clones and lacks some. The data hold approximately 50,000 clones, with roughly 77% observed a single time. Single viable CD3+CD4+CD8-CD45RO+ cells were sorted as the memory CD4+ T cells. The material sequenced was memory CD4+ T cells from blood. These receptors all come from an adult in good health and CMV-seropositive.

The chain links TRBV9 to TRBJ2-1; D is possibly TRBD2 (5 bases). This CDR3 comprises 13 residues. The V end lost 4 bases, the J end lost 5 bases, and 10 bases lay between the germline ends. Looked up from germline, CDR1 is SGDLS and CDR2 is YYNGEE. Here the CDR3 reads CASSFGLNNEQFF. Written as DNA, the CDR3 is TGTGCCAGCAGCTTCGGACTGAACAATGAGCAGTTCTTC.

This sequence joins TRBV15 and TRBJ2-2; weak D call: TRBD2 (6 bases). Germline assignment: CDR1 LNHNV and CDR2 YYDKDF (reference sequence). Trimming removed 2 bases at V and 7 bases at J, with 8 bases between. The CDR3 has 13 amino acids. In DNA form, the CDR3 reads TGTGCCACCAGCAGACGGCGGGGCGGGGAGCTGTTTTTT. Translating it yields CATSRRRGGELFF.

This chain joins TRBV29-1 and TRBJ1-6; TRBD1 matches 7 bases. CDR3 size: 13 residues. V shed 6 bases, J shed 6 bases, and the junction held 5 bases outside the gene matches. Germline-derived CDR1 and CDR2 are SQVTM and ANQGSEA. CDR3 sequence (DNA): TGCAGCGTAGAGGGACAGACTAATTCACCCCTCCACTTT. Translating it yields CSVEGQTNSPLHF. The variable domain in full, completed from reference TRBV29-1 and TRBJ1-6, reads SAVISQKPSRDICQRGTSLTIQCQVDSQVTMMFWYRQQPGQSLTLIATANQGSEATYESGFVIDKFPISRPNLTFSTLTVSNMSPEDSSIYLCSVEGQTNSPLHFGNGTRLTVT.

This rearrangement joins TRBV5-8 to TRBJ2-1; D perhaps matches TRBD2 (6 bases). This CDR3 region has 16 residues. Germline CDR1 SGHTS, CDR2 YDEGEE. Trimming removed 0 bases at V and 0 bases at J, with 10 bases between. This chain's CDR3 is CASSLGGGASYNEQFF. For the CDR3, the DNA is TGTGCCAGCAGCTTGGGGGGCGGGGCCTCCTACAATGAGCAGTTCTTC.

The rearrangement joins TRBV18 to TRBJ1-1, with 8 bases identical to TRBD1. The germline V gene has CDR1 KGHSH and CDR2 LQKENI. CDR3 size: 14 residues. Unmatched junction bases numbered 5, after V lost 2 bases and J lost 6 bases. CDR3 sequence reads: CASSPGQGIAEAFF. CDR3 in DNA: TGTGCCAGCTCACCAGGACAGGGAATTGCTGAAGCTTTCTTT.

The chain has TRBV6-6 and TRBJ1-5; 9 bases agree with TRBD1. V shed 2 bases, J shed 7 bases, and the junction held 3 bases outside the gene matches. This CDR3 is built from 14 residues. Germline CDR1 and CDR2: MNHNY and SVGAGI (reference sequence). The CDR3 protein is CASSYTGGVQPQHF. The CDR3 DNA reads TGTGCCAGCAGTTACACAGGGGGCGTGCAGCCCCAGCATTTT.

This clone was counted a few times. V and J are TRBV25-1 and TRBJ1-2, with D possibly being TRBD1 (5 bases). The germline V and J ends were trimmed by 3 bases and 4 bases, with 12 bases remaining between them. Per germline, CDR1 MGHDK and CDR2 SYGVNS. CDR3 length: 14 amino acids. The CDR3 sequence: CASSESGKGYGYTF. The CDR3 DNA reads TGTGCCAGCAGTGAGTCAGGGAAGGGCTATGGCTACACCTTC.

This chain links TRBV6-1 with TRBJ1-2; 7 bases map to TRBD1. Germline CDR1 MNHNS, CDR2 SASEGT. The V gene end was trimmed by 6 bases and the J gene end by 4 bases; junction bases not matched to a gene: 2. This CDR3 has 12 residues. CDR3 sequence reads: CASRDRFYGYTF. The CDR3 DNA sequence: TGTGCCAGCAGGGACAGGTTCTATGGCTACACCTTC.

This chain uses TRBV7-8 with TRBJ2-2; D call uncertain. V lost 3 bases and J 0 bases, leaving 5 bases between the germline ends. CDR1 is SGHVS, CDR2 FQNEAQ, per germline. The CDR3 has 14 amino acids. The CDR3 sequence: CASSFSPNTGELFF. CDR3 DNA sequence: TGTGCCAGCAGCTTTTCGCCGAACACCGGGGAGCTGTTTTTT.

The chain combines TRBV4-2 with TRBJ2-2; no reliable D call. This CDR3 has 19 residues. Germline values: CDR1 LGHNA, CDR2 YNFKEQ. Deletions cut 0 bases from V and 1 base from J, with 18 bases between. DNA for the CDR3: TGTGCCAGCAGCCAAGAAGTGCGGAAGCAAACTATGAACACCGGGGAGCTGTTTTTT. The encoded protein is CASSQEVRKQTMNTGELFF.

J is TRBJ2-1 and V is TRBV30; TRBD2 agrees at 10 bases. The germline V gene has CDR1 GTSNPN and CDR2 SVGIG (reference sequence). The CDR3 extends over 16 amino acids. V lost 3 bases and J lost 4; bases outside the gene matches: 9. CDR3 amino acids: CAWRAGASGGYNEQFF. CDR3 coding DNA: TGTGCCTGGAGGGCCGGGGCTAGCGGGGGTTACAATGAGCAGTTCTTC.

The chain couples TRBV11-3 to TRBJ2-3; 7 bases align to TRBD1. The germline gives CDR1 SGHNT, CDR2 YENEEA. The length of the CDR3 is 15 residues. J was trimmed by 1 base and V by 5 bases; bases with no gene match: 6. In nucleotides, the CDR3 is TGTGCCAGCAGCAACAGGGGCCTTGGCACAGATACGCAGTATTTT. Its protein is CASSNRGLGTDTQYF.

V is TRBV21-1 and J is TRBJ1-3; TRBD1 was called by the table and not checked on the DNA. TRBV21-1 is flagged as a pseudogene. The length of the CDR3 is 14 residues. CDR3 in amino acids: CASTRPRVRNTIYF. CDR3 nucleotides: TGTGCCAGCACGAGGCCCAGGGTTAGAAACACCATATATTTT.

This clone was observed once. The rearrangement links TRBV7-2 to TRBJ2-7; 7 nucleotides match TRBD1. Germline trimming cut 4 bases from V and 0 bases from J; bases unmatched to any gene: 3. Germline assignment: CDR1 SGHTA and CDR2 FQGNSA. The CDR3 has 14 amino acids. The CDR3 reads CASSSDRYSYEQYF. CDR3 nucleotides: TGTGCCAGCAGCTCGGACAGGTACTCCTACGAGCAGTACTTC. The full variable domain, its missing parts supplied by reference TRBV7-2 and TRBJ2-7, is GAGVSQSPSNKVTEKGKDVELRCDPISGHTALYWYRQSLGQGLEFLIYFQGNSAPDKSGLPSDRFSAERTGGSVSTLTIQRTQQEDSAVYLCASSSDRYSYEQYFGPGTRLTVT.

The chain has TRBV6-5 and TRBJ1-1, with 7 bases lining up with TRBD1. Germline lookup yields CDR1 MNHEY and CDR2 SVGAGI. V trimming: 0 bases; J trimming: 4 bases; junction bases outside the gene matches: 5. The CDR3 has 15 amino acids. The chain's CDR3 is CASSYSWTGGTEAFF. The CDR3 DNA reads TGTGCCAGCAGTTACTCGTGGACAGGTGGCACTGAAGCTTTCTTT.

The chain couples TRBV6-1 to TRBJ2-3, with 8 bases that match TRBD1. Trimming removed 6 bases from V and 3 bases from J; junction bases left unmatched: 5. The CDR3 runs 14 residues. Germline V gene sequence: CDR1 MNHNS, CDR2 SASEGT. The CDR3 loop reads CASRTDRATDTQYF. CDR3 bases: TGTGCCAGCAGGACGGACAGGGCTACAGATACGCAGTATTTT.

The rearrangement joins TRBV28 to TRBJ1-3; the D gene is possibly TRBD1 (6 bases). Between the trimmed V and J ends, which lost 6 bases and 5 bases, there was a span of 14 bases. The germline gives CDR1 MDHEN, CDR2 SYDVKM. This CDR3 region has 14 residues. This CDR3 is CASREGQGRNTIYF. The CDR3 nucleotides are TGTGCCAGCAGGGAGGGGCAGGGGAGAAACACCATATATTTT.

V usage is TRBV7-8 and J usage is TRBJ1-2; 11 bases map to TRBD1. V was clipped by 7 bases and J by 8 bases; unmatched bases: 15. Looked up from germline, CDR1 is SGHVS and CDR2 is FQNEAQ. This CDR3 spans 16 amino acids. The CDR3, as DNA: TGTGCCAGCACCCTCCTGGGCCAGGGACAGGGGGTCGGCTACACCTTC. Amino acids: CASTLLGQGQGVGYTF.

The chain couples TRBV6-1 to TRBJ2-7, with D hard to call. The V gene lost 10 bases and the J gene lost 4 bases, with 17 bases spanning the gap. CDR3 length equals 13 residues. Germline-derived CDR1 and CDR2 are MNHNS and SASEGT. Here the CDR3 reads CATLMDASYEQYV. CDR3 nucleotides: TGTGCCACCTTAATGGACGCTTCTTACGAGCAGTACGTC.

This clone was recorded a few times. This sample also contains other DNA sequences that code for the same CDR3. The gene calls are TRBV6-1 and TRBJ1-1; possible D gene TRBD1, 5 bases. Trimming stripped 6 bases from V and 4 bases from J, with 9 bases between. Germline V gene sequence: CDR1 MNHNS, CDR2 SASEGT. The CDR3 spans 12 residues. CDR3 protein: CASRAGSTEAFF. CDR3 sequence (DNA): TGTGCCAGCAGGGCAGGGAGCACTGAAGCTTTCTTT.

In its sample, this clone was seen a few times. This chain uses TRBV28 with TRBJ2-1; maybe TRBD2 (5 bases). V lost 6 bases and J lost 7, with 10 bases in between. The V gene's germline CDR1 is MDHEN and CDR2 SYDVKM. The CDR3 has 12 residues. DNA of the CDR3: TGTGCCAGCAGCCCACGACTAAATGAGCAGTTCTTC. Its translation is CASSPRLNEQFF.

This clone appeared once. The V call is TRBV7-2, the J call TRBJ1-5, with D maybe TRBD1 (6 bases). This CDR3 contains 14 residues. Trimming took off 5 bases at V and 8 bases at J, with 16 bases between the two ends. The V gene's germline CDR1 is SGHTA and CDR2 FQGNSA. The DNA for the CDR3 is TGTGCCAGCAGCCGAACAGGGACCAAGGAGCCCCAGCATTTT. This codes for CASSRTGTKEPQHF.

This chain uses TRBV19 with TRBJ1-2; 12 bases line up with TRBD1. This CDR3 comprises 15 residues. Trimming removed 7 bases from V and 6 bases from J; junction bases left unmatched: 9. Looked up from germline, CDR1 is LNHDA and CDR2 is SQIVND (reference sequence). CDR3 residues: CASTQGQGARHGYTF. The CDR3 DNA sequence: TGTGCCAGTACCCAGGGACAGGGGGCGCGGCATGGCTACACCTTC.

This clone was seen a single time. CDR3 nucleotides: TGTGCCAGAAGCTTGGTAGGTAGAAGTACGGGGGACTACGAGCAGTACGTC. It is translated as CARSLVGRSTGDYEQYV. V and J are TRBV5-3 and TRBJ2-7, with a tentative D call TRBD2 (6 bases). TRBV5-3 is recorded as an ORF, its role being uncertain. CDR3 size: 17 residues. Trimming removed 0 bases at V and 3 bases at J, with 19 bases between.

This clone was detected only a few times. The rearrangement uses TRBV7-9 and TRBJ2-1; D not resolved. This CDR3 contains 12 residues. The V gene's germline CDR1 is SEHNR and CDR2 FQNEAQ (reference sequence). V was trimmed by 5 bases and J by 9 bases, leaving 11 bases between them. The CDR3 spells CASSRGVGEQFF. CDR3 DNA: TGTGCCAGCAGCCGCGGAGTAGGTGAGCAGTTCTTC.

There are a few counts of this clone. Sequence at one end of the junction differs from germline and may be a read error. The chain has TRBV6-4 and TRBJ2-5; 9 bases match TRBD2. The germline V gene encodes CDR1 MRHNA and CDR2 SNTAGT. The CDR3 runs to 11 residues. CDR3 sequence (DNA): TGCTTCGCGGGGGGGAGAGAGACCCAGTACTTC. The encoded protein is CFAGGRETQYF.

V gene TRBV7-2 combines with J gene TRBJ1-2; D is unclear. V was cut by 1 base and J by 8 bases, with 8 bases left in between. This CDR3 has 12 amino acids. Germline loops: CDR1 SGHTA, CDR2 FQGNSA. CDR3 sequence reads: CASSLGPGGYTF. DNA for the CDR3: TGTGCCAGCAGCTTAGGCCCTGGAGGCTACACCTTC.

V gene TRBV2 combines with J gene TRBJ2-3, with no clear D. Trimming cost V 5 bases and J 1 base, with 10 bases left between them. The CDR3 contains 14 residues. Germline loops: CDR1 SNHLY, CDR2 FYNNEI. The CDR3 loop is CASSPQVGTDTQYF. The CDR3 region has the DNA TGTGCCAGCAGTCCCCAGGTGGGCACAGATACGCAGTATTTT.

The rearrangement joins TRBV5-4 to TRBJ2-3, with 9 bases aligning to TRBD2. Trimming took 0 bases from V and 4 from J; bases not matched to a gene: 6. From germline, CDR1 is SGHNT and CDR2 YYREEE (reference sequence). The CDR3 has 16 amino acids. The CDR3 protein is CASSLARSGRPDTQYF. The CDR3 nucleotides read TGTGCCAGCAGCTTGGCCAGGAGCGGGAGGCCAGATACGCAGTATTTT.

This chain connects TRBV30 to TRBJ1-3; D remains ambiguous. Germline CDR1 is GTSNPN and CDR2 is SVGIG (reference sequence). The V end was cut by 4 bases, the J end by 1 base, with 2 bases between. The CDR3 totals 11 residues. CDR3 in DNA: TGTGCCTGGAAGTCTGGAAACACCATATATTTT. It encodes CAWKSGNTIYF. The complete variable domain, with remaining parts taken from reference TRBV30 and TRBJ1-3, reads SQTIHQWPATLVQPVGSPLSLECTVEGTSNPNLYWYRQAAGRGLQLLFYSVGIGQISSEVPQNLSASRPQDRQFILSSKKLLLSDSGFYLCAWKSGNTIYFGEGSWLTVV.

J is TRBJ2-6 and V is TRBV9, with 7 bases that match TRBD1. Looked up from germline, CDR1 is SGDLS and CDR2 is YYNGEE. The V segment lost 3 bases and the J segment 0 bases; nucleotides outside the gene matches: 15. The CDR3 length is 20 residues. CDR3 amino acids: CASSEPTMTGTISGANVLTF. The CDR3 bases are TGTGCCAGCAGCGAACCAACCATGACAGGGACAATCTCTGGGGCCAACGTCCTGACTTTC.

The chain is built from TRBV18 and TRBJ2-3, with TRBD2 matching over 7 bases. This CDR3 has 19 amino acids. Germline V gene lookup returns CDR1 KGHSH and CDR2 LQKENI. V was clipped by 6 bases and J by 6 bases; unmatched bases: 24. CDR3 region: CASSPLGLYTAGDPDTQYF. The DNA for the CDR3 is TGTGCCAGCTCGCCTTTGGGACTATATACGGCGGGAGACCCCGATACGCAGTATTTT.